This is a list of T cell receptor beta chains from one sample in a study of shared clonotypes between healthy human individuals. Clones were sequenced by immunoSEQ multiplex PCR, and TCRdb holds only the in-frame ones, with some missing. The table has hundreds of thousands of clones, about three quarters seen once; the top ten hold under 15%. Specimen: PBMCs. The receptors were sampled from a woman aged 40 to 50 in good health. Some clones in this sample may be carry-over from other donors' samples. CDR3s include the opening cysteine and the closing phenylalanine or tryptophan. D genes are given only for firm matches. Clone size appears in some rows only: once, few, many, or a class for an expanded clone.

cdr3_aa cdr3_nt clone_size j_call v_call d_call
CASSLDLSTDTQYF TGCGCCAGCAGCCTTGACCTAAGCACAGATACGCAGTATTTT many TRBJ2-3 TRBV5-1 .
CASSDSGGKVSDEQFF TGTGCCAGCAGTGACTCCGGGGGCAAGGTCAGCGATGAGCAGTTCTTC few TRBJ2-1 TRBV25-1 .
CASSVWGGSYEQYF TGTGCCAGCAGCGTTTGGGGAGGCTCCTACGAGCAGTACTTC . TRBJ2-7 TRBV9 .
CASSLLESQETQYF TGCGCCAGCAGCCTTCTAGAGTCCCAAGAGACCCAGTACTTC . TRBJ2-5 TRBV5-1 .
CASSQNIRDTGELFF TGTGCCAGCAGCCAAAATATTAGGGACACCGGGGAGCTGTTTTTT . TRBJ2-2 TRBV4-2 .
CASSLRGRIYEQYF TGTGCCAGCAGTTTACGAGGGAGGATATACGAGCAGTACTTC . TRBJ2-7 TRBV27 .
CASSVGGTETQYF TGTGCCAGCAGCGTAGGGGGGACCGAGACCCAGTACTTC . TRBJ2-5 TRBV9 .
CASSQGSEGNEQFF TGTGCCAGCAGCCAAGGATCGGAGGGCAATGAGCAGTTCTTC . TRBJ2-1 TRBV14 .
CASSPDNQPQHF TGTGCCAGCTCACCTGATAATCAGCCCCAGCATTTT . TRBJ1-5 TRBV18 .
CASSPQLAEQETQYF TGTGCCAGCAGCCCTCAACTAGCGGAGCAAGAGACCCAGTACTTC once TRBJ2-5 TRBV5-4 TRBD2
CASSQDRDYEQYF TGTGCCAGCTCACAGGACAGGGACTACGAGCAGTACTTC . TRBJ2-7 TRBV18 TRBD1
CASSPPGQGSHQPQHF TGTGCCAGCAGCCCCCCGGGACAGGGGTCACATCAGCCCCAGCATTTT . TRBJ1-5 TRBV28 TRBD1
CASSPLGGPLYEQYF TGTGCCAGTAGCCCCCTAGGGGGGCCCCTCTACGAGCAGTACTTC . TRBJ2-7 TRBV19 .
CASSLEGVGTDTQYF TGTGCCAGCAGTTTAGAGGGAGTGGGCACAGATACGCAGTATTTT . TRBJ2-3 TRBV27 .
CAWSVPSGVNHGYTF TGTGCCTGGAGTGTACCCTCGGGTGTTAACCATGGCTACACCTTC . TRBJ1-2 TRBV30 .
CASSSHKKTRDKFWNGYTF TGTGCCAGCAGCTCTCACAAAAAAACCCGGGACAAGTTTTGGAATGGCTACACCTTC . TRBJ1-2 TRBV11-2 .
CASSEGYQPQHF TGCGCCAGCAGTGAGGGATATCAGCCCCAGCATTTT . TRBJ1-5 TRBV10-2 .
CASSIQGTSYNEQFF TGTGCCAGCAGCATACAGGGGACGTCCTACAATGAGCAGTTCTTC once TRBJ2-1 TRBV2 TRBD1
CASSQDPPALVYNEQFF TGCGCCAGCAGCCAAGACCCCCCAGCGTTGGTCTACAATGAGCAGTTCTTC . TRBJ2-1 TRBV4-1 .
CASSFSGRAEEQYF TGCGCCAGCAGCTTTAGCGGGAGGGCCGAAGAGCAGTACTTC . TRBJ2-7 TRBV5-1 TRBD2
CASSFVQINEQFF TGTGCCAGCAGCTTTGTACAGATCAATGAGCAGTTCTTC . TRBJ2-1 TRBV5-8 .
CASSPIPGQGDYGYTF TGCGCCAGCAGCCCCATTCCGGGACAGGGCGACTATGGCTACACCTTC . TRBJ1-2 TRBV5-1 TRBD1
CASSLDRATYNEQFF TGTGCCAGCAGCTTAGACAGGGCAACCTACAATGAGCAGTTCTTC . TRBJ2-1 TRBV7-2 .
CASSVRSTTDTQYF TGTGCCAGCAGCGTACGGAGTACCACAGATACGCAGTATTTT . TRBJ2-3 TRBV9 .
CASSLADRYGYTF TGTGCCAGCAGCTTGGCTGATCGATATGGCTACACCTTC . TRBJ1-2 TRBV5-5 .
CAWNIPHGTGVTDTQYF TGTGCCTGGAATATCCCCCACGGGACAGGGGTTACAGATACGCAGTATTTT . TRBJ2-3 TRBV30 TRBD1
CATSRSRQGDTQYF TGTGCCACCAGCAGATCAAGACAGGGAGATACGCAGTATTTT once TRBJ2-3 TRBV15 TRBD1
CASTDPSSYEQYF TGTGCCAGCACAGACCCGAGCTCCTACGAGCAGTACTTC . TRBJ2-7 TRBV6-5 .
CASSPRYPGTSGTTVTQYF TGTGCCAGCAGCCCGAGATACCCCGGGACTAGCGGAACCACAGTTACGCAGTATTTT few TRBJ2-3 TRBV7-9 TRBD2
CASSLALQTGELFF TGTGCCAGCAGCTTGGCCCTACAAACCGGGGAGCTGTTTTTT . TRBJ2-2 TRBV7-2 .
CASSFYRDRGEETQYF TGTGCCAGCAGCTTCTACCGGGACAGGGGTGAGGAGACCCAGTACTTC . TRBJ2-5 TRBV7-9 TRBD1
CASSVGWGLNSPLHF TGTGCCAGCAGCGTAGGGTGGGGTCTCAATTCACCCCTCCACTTT . TRBJ1-6 TRBV9 .
CASRAGQGFYNEQFF TGTGCCAGCAGAGCTGGACAGGGTTTCTACAATGAGCAGTTCTTC once TRBJ2-1 TRBV5-4 TRBD1
CASSQDRGRTEAFF TGTGCCAGCAGCCAAGACAGGGGAAGAACTGAAGCTTTCTTT . TRBJ1-1 TRBV4-2 .
CASSDKGGTDTQYF TGTGCCAGCAGTGACAAGGGGGGCACAGATACGCAGTATTTT many TRBJ2-3 TRBV6-4 .
CASRPDGNYGYTF TGTGCCAGCAGACCGGACGGGAACTATGGCTACACCTTC . TRBJ1-2 TRBV6-5 .
CASSPPRRQATNEKLFF TGTGCCAGCAGTCCCCCCCGTAGACAGGCAACTAATGAAAAACTGTTTTTT once TRBJ1-4 TRBV28 .
CASSRLAGDRYEQYF TGTGCCAGCAGCCGACTAGCGGGAGATCGTTACGAGCAGTACTTC . TRBJ2-7 TRBV5-4 TRBD2
CATDREWTDTQYF TGTGCCACGGACAGGGAATGGACAGATACGCAGTATTTT . TRBJ2-3 TRBV30 TRBD1
CASSLQVASGSRETQYF TGTGCCAGCAGCTTACAAGTGGCTAGCGGGAGTAGAGAGACCCAGTACTTC . TRBJ2-5 TRBV7-8 TRBD2
CASSPRPTGRYQPQHF TGTGCCAGCAGCCCCCGTCCGACAGGGCGATATCAGCCCCAGCATTTT . TRBJ1-5 TRBV7-2 TRBD1
CAWTPGGLAYSEQFF TGTGCCTGGACCCCAGGGGGACTAGCTTATAGTGAGCAGTTCTTC . TRBJ2-1 TRBV30 TRBD2
CASRTRRNMNTEAFF TGTGCCAGCAGGACGAGACGGAACATGAACACTGAAGCTTTCTTT few TRBJ1-1 TRBV11-2 .
CASSIGTSGGNEQFF TGTGCCAGCAGCATCGGGACTAGCGGGGGCAATGAGCAGTTCTTC . TRBJ2-1 TRBV9 TRBD2